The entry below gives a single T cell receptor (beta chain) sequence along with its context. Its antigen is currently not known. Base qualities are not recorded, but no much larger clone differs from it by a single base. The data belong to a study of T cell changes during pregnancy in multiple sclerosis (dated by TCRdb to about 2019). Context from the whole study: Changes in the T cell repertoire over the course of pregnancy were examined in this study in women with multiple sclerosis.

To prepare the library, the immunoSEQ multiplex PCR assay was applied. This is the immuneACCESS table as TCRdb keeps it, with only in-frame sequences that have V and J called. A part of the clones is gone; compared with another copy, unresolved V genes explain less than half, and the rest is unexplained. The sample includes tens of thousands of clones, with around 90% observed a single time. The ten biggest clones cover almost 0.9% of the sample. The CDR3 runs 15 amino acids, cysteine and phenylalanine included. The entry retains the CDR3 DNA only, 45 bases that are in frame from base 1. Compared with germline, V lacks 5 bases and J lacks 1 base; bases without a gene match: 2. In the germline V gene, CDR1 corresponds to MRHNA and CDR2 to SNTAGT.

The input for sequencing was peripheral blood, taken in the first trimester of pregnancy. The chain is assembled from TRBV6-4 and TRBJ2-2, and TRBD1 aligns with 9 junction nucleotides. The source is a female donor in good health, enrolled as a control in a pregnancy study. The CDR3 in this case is CASSLGQGNTGELFF. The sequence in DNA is TGTGCCAGCAGTCTGGGACAGGGGAACACCGGGGAGCTGTTTTTT.